Presented here are 10 T cell receptor beta chains from one specimen sequenced in a study of cytomegalovirus exposure and HLA in healthy donors. Primers for the PCR totalled 60 Vbeta and 13 Jbeta. Data came from immunoSEQ multiplex PCR; TCRdb stores just in-frame clones and leaves some out. Among about 98,000 clones listed, roughly 76% were seen once. Sequenced sample: PBMCs. The receptor source for this set is a man in his fifties in good health and CMV-seronegative.

The V call is TRBV28, the J call TRBJ2-5, with a possible D match to TRBD2 (5 bases). The CDR3 has 15 residues. Germline-derived CDR1 and CDR2 are MDHEN and SYDVKM. V lost 4 bases and J 5 bases, leaving 17 bases between the germline ends. This chain's CDR3 is CASSYPHRVAETQYF. For the CDR3, the DNA is TGTGCCAGCAGTTACCCGCATCGAGTAGCGGAGACCCAGTACTTC.

CDR3 residues: CASRRRDRVSAEQFF. CDR3 nucleotides: TGTGCCAGCAGACGTCGGGACAGGGTATCGGCTGAGCAGTTCTTC. The chain links TRBV6-5 to TRBJ2-1, with 9 bases aligning to TRBD1. Germline V gene data show CDR1 as MNHEY and CDR2 as SVGAGI. The CDR3 extends over 15 amino acids. Losses at the gene ends were 6 bases for V and 9 bases for J; bases not matched to a gene: 12.

The chain recombines TRBV5-1 with TRBJ2-5; D may be TRBD2 (6 bases). Germline CDR1 SGHRS, CDR2 YFSETQ. V gave up 2 bases and J gave up 11 bases, with 13 bases separating them. This CDR3 is built from 12 residues. CDR3 DNA: TGCGCCAGCAGCTTTTCGGGCGGGGAGCAGTACTTC. Protein: CASSFSGGEQYF.

As for this clone: An end of the junction does not agree with germline; a read error may underlie this. The chain joins TRBV7-9 to TRBJ1-1, with 7 positions matching TRBD1. The CDR3 contains 12 residues. The germline gives CDR1 SEHNR, CDR2 FQNEAQ (reference sequence). The CDR3 DNA is TGTTCCAGCAGCTTAGGGGACAGACAAGCTTTCTTT. Translation gives CSSSLGDRQAFF.

This clone was observed once. The chain recombines TRBV7-7 with TRBJ2-7, with a weak D call TRBD2 (6 bases). The CDR3 runs 12 residues. Per the germline V gene, CDR1 is SSHAT and CDR2 is FNYEAQ (reference sequence). CDR3 nucleotides: TGTGCAGCGGAGGGTAGGTACGACGAGCAGTACTTC. Protein: CAAEGRYDEQYF.

CDR3 protein: CASSTDRVPQETQYF. Here the CDR3 DNA reads TGTGCCAGCAGCACCGACAGGGTTCCTCAAGAGACCCAGTACTTC. The chain is built from TRBV11-2 and TRBJ2-5; 7 nucleotides match TRBD1. V dropped 5 bases and J dropped 2; count of bases not matched to a gene: 8. The CDR3 covers 15 residues. Germline assignment: CDR1 SGHAT and CDR2 FQNNGV.

The rearrangement links TRBV23-1 to TRBJ2-5; 13 positions agree with TRBD2. TRBV23-1 is an open reading frame whose function is uncertain. The CDR3 runs to 16 residues. Trimming cost V 2 bases and J 3 bases; bases outside gene matches: 3. CDR3 DNA sequence: TGCGCCAGCAGTCAAACCGGGACTAGCGGGAAAGAGACCCAGTACTTC. It encodes CASSQTGTSGKETQYF.

The V gene is TRBV7-9, the J gene TRBJ2-7, with 9 bases matching TRBD2. Germline loops: CDR1 SEHNR, CDR2 FQNEAQ (reference sequence). This CDR3 is built from 15 residues. V lost 5 bases to trimming and J lost 3 bases; unmatched junction nucleotides: 8. CDR3: CASSPTGTSFYEQYF. CDR3 coding DNA: TGTGCCAGCAGCCCTACCGGGACTAGCTTCTACGAGCAGTACTTC.

This clone has only one observation. The chain employs TRBV5-1 and TRBJ2-3; 9 positions agree with TRBD2. This CDR3 comprises 14 residues. Germline lookup yields CDR1 SGHRS and CDR2 YFSETQ. V dropped 6 bases and J dropped 6; count of bases not matched to a gene: 8. CDR3 coding DNA: TGCGCCAGCACTCCTTCGCTAGCGGGGGATACGCAGTATTTT. It encodes CASTPSLAGDTQYF. Full variable domain (outside the CDR3, taken from reference TRBV5-1 and TRBJ2-3): KAGVTQTPRYLIKTRGQQVTLSCSPISGHRSVSWYQQTPGQGLQFLFEYFSETQRNKGNFPGRFSGRQFSNSRSEMNVSTLELGDSALYLCASTPSLAGDTQYFGPGTRLTVL.

This clone has only one observation. This rearrangement joins TRBV6-1 to TRBJ2-5; the match to TRBD1 covers 9 bases. The J call may be incorrect, as the DNA end agrees better with TRBJ2-7. The CDR3 loop spans 16 amino acids. Germline CDR1 MNHNS, CDR2 SASEGT. The CDR3 region is CASSASGTGSTYEQYF. For the CDR3, the DNA is TGTGCCAGCAGTGCCTCCGGGACAGGGTCAACCTACGAGCAGTACTTC.